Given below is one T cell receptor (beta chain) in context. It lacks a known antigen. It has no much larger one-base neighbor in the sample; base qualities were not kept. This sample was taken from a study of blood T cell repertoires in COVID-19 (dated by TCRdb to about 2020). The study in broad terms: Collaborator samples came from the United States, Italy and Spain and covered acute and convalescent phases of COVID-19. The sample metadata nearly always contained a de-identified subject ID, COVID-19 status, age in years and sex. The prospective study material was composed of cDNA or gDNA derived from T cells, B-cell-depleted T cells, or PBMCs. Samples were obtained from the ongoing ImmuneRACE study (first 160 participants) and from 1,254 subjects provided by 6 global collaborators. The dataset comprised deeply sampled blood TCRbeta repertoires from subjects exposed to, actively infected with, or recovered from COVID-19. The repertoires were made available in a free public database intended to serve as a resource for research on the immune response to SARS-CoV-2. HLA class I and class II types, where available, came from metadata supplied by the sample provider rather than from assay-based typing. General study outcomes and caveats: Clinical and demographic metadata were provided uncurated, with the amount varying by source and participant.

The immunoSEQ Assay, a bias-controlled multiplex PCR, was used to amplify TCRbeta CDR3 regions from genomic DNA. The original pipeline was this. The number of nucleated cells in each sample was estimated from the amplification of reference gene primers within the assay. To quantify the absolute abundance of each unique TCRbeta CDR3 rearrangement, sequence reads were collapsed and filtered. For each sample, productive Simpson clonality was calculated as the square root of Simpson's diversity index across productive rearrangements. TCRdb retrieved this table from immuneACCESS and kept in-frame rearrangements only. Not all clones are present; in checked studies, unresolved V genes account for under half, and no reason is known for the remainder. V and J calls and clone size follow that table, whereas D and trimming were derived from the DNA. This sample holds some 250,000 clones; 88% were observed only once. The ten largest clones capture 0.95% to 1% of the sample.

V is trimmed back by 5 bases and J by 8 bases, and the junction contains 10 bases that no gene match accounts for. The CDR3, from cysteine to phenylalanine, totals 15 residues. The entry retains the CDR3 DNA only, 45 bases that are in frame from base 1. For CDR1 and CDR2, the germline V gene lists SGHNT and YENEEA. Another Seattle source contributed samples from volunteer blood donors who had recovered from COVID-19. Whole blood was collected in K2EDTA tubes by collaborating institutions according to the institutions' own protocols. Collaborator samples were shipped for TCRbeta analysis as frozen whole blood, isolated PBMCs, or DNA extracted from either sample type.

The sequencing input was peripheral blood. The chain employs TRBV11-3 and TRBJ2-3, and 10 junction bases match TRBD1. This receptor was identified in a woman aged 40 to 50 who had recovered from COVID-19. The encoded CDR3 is CASSPRTGGYGTQYF. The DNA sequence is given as TGTGCCAGCAGCCCGAGGACAGGGGGTTACGGTACGCAGTATTTT.